The T cell receptor (beta chain) described here comes from a study of blood T cell repertoires in COVID-19. About the research overall: Acute and convalescent COVID-19 samples came from the United States, Italy and Spain. In each case, the material was cDNA or gDNA derived from T cells, B-cell-depleted T cells, or PBMCs.

Trimming stripped 6 bases from V and 5 bases from J, with 19 bases between. Germline V lookup: CDR1 WSHSY, CDR2 SAAADI. The CDR3 consists of 16 residues. In the authors' workflow: Reference gene primer amplification gave nucleated cell count estimates. Data came from immunoSEQ multiplex PCR; TCRdb stores just in-frame clones and leaves some out. That table furnishes V, J and clone size, whereas the DNA furnished D and trimming. The sample comprises approximately 270,000 clones, about nine tenths of which are singletons, and 1.5% to 2% rests with the top ten. The origin of this receptor is a woman aged 60-70 years who had recovered from COVID-19. The V call is TRBV10-2, the J call TRBJ2-2; tentative D call: TRBD2 (6 bases). Sequencing was carried out using PBMCs or T cells enriched from blood (not recorded which). The CDR3 sequence is CASRRGAGLYTGELFF. The DNA of the CDR3 is TGCGCCAGCAGGAGGGGTGCGGGACTCTATACCGGGGAGCTGTTTTTT.